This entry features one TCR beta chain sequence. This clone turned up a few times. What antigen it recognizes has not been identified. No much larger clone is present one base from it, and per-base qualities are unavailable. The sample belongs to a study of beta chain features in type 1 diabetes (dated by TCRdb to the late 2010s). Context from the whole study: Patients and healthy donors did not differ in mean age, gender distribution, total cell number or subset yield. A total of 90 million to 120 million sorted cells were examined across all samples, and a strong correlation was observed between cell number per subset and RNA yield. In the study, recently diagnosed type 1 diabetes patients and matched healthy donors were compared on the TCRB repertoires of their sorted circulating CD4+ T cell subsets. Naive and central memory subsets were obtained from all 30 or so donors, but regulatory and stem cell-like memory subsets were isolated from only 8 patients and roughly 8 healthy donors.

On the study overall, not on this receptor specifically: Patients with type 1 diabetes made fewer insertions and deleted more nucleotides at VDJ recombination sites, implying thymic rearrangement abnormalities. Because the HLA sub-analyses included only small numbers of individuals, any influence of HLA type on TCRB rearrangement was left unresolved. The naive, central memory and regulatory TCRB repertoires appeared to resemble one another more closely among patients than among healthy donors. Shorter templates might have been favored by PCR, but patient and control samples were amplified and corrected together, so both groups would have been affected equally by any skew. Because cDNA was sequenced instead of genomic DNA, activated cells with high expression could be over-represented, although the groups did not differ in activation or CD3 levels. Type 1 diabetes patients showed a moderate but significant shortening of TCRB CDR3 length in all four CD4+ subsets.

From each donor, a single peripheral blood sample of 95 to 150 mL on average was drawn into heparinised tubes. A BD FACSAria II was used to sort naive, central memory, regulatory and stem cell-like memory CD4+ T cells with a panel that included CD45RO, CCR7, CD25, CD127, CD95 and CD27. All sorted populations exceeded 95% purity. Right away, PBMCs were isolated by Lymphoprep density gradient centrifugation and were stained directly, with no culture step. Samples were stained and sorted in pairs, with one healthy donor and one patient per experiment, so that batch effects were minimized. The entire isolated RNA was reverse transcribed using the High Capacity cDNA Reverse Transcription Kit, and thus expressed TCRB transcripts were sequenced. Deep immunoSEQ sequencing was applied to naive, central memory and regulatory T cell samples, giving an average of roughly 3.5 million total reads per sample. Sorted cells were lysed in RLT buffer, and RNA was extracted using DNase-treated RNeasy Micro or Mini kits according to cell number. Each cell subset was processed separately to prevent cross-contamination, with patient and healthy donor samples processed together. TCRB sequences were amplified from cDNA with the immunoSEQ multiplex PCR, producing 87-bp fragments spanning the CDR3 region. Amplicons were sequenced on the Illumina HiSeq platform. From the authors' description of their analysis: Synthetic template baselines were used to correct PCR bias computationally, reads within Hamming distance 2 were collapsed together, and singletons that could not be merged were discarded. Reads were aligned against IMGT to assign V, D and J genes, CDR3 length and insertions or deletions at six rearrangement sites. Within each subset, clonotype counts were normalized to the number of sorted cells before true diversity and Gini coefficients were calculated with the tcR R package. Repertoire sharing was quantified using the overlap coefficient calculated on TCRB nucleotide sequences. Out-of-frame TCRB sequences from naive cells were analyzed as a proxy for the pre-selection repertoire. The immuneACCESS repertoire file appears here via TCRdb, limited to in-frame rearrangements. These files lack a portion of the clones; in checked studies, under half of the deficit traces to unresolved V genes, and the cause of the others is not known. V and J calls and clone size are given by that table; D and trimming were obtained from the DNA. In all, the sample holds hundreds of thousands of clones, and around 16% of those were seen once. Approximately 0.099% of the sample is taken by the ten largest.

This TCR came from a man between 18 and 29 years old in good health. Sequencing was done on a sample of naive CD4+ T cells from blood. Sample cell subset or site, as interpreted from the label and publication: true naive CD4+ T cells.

The DNA is as follows: TGTGCCAGCAGCTCCTGGACAGGGGCAGGAGAGCAGTACTTC. Its translation reads: CASSSWTGAGEQYF. Recombination joined TRBV11-3 with TRBJ2-7; 9 junctional bases match TRBD1. Inclusive of the bounding cysteine and phenylalanine, the CDR3 is 14 residues long. The CDR3 DNA has 42 bases and is translated from base 1. From the germline V gene, CDR1 is SGHNT and CDR2 is YENEEA. For this chain, trimming is 4 bases at the V end and 7 bases at the J end, and the number of junction bases without a gene match is 8.